This T cell receptor beta chain appears in the sequencing data of a study of T-cell memory formation after mild COVID-19 (dated by TCRdb to the early 2020s). Study-wide context: Most TCR sequence clusters were specific to one of the two donors. In two donors, T-cell clones that expanded and contracted after mild COVID-19 were tracked by sequencing TCRalpha and TCRbeta repertoires over time. The cohort was made up of two young adult volunteers, one female and one male, who were previously healthy.

The investigation overall reported the following: Contracting CD4+ clones turned up mainly in the CM and EM memory subsets, whereas EMRA was where CD8+ clones were enriched. Balanced CD4/CD8 phenotypes were observed for clones contracting from day 15 to 85, whereas a bias towards CD4+ was observed for a second wave of clones expanding from day 15 to 37. SARS-CoV-2 specificity of the second-wave clones peaking on day 37 was not confirmed. Some responding clones were detected in pre-infection memory, which suggested that pre-existing cross-reactive memory T cells had joined the SARS-CoV-2 response. Only a couple of mild cases were covered by the study, and larger cohorts that include severe cases with pre-infection samples were considered necessary.

Ficoll-Paque density gradient centrifugation was used to isolate PBMCs. Sequencing was performed on an Illumina NovaSeq 6000. cDNA libraries for TCRalpha and TCRbeta were prepared by 5'RACE using constant-segment primers, with sample barcodes and unique molecular identifiers added. Trizol reagent was used to extract RNA from every sample. Library amplification was performed in two PCR steps, and a second sample barcode and Illumina TruSeq adapters were introduced in the second step. Libraries were sequenced on an Illumina NovaSeq with 2 x 150 bp paired-end reads. The original pipeline was this. Demultiplexing of reads and collapsing into UMI-guided consensus sequences were performed with migec v1.2.7. With mixcr v2.1.11, UMI consensuses were aligned to TRA and TRB V and J templates and assembled into clonotypes. A clonotype was counted as expanded or contracted only when both edgeR and NoisET called the clonotype significant, with the noise models trained on biological replicates. For edgeR calls, the thresholds were a false discovery rate-adjusted p below 0.01 and a log2 fold-change of 1. As an exploratory analysis of dynamics, max-normalized trajectories of the 1000 most abundant clonotypes were examined with PCA combined with hierarchical clustering. Separately sequenced CD4+ and CD8+ repertoires were used to assign the CD4 or CD8 phenotype of responding clones. TCRdb trimmed the raw reads at Q25, called clones with MiXCR and kept productive beta chains. Here each entry gathers all rows of one CDR3 protein and keeps the most common genes and DNA. The V and J calls and clone size come from TCRdb's table, not from the authors' own analysis. The sample table lists more than 300,000 distinct CDR3 sequences, roughly an eighth of them with a count of one. Together, the top ten hold 20% to 25% of the sample.

In its sample, this clonotype was seen many times. Its antigen is still unknown. Per-nucleotide qualities are absent, and no much larger clonotype sits a single base away. The cysteine opens and the phenylalanine closes a CDR3 of 14 amino acids. Only the CDR3 region is kept as DNA, spanning 42 bases read in frame from base 1. Taken from the germline V gene, the CDR1 and CDR2 loops are LGHNA and YNFKEQ. After removal of 4 bases from V and 5 bases from J, the junction retains 7 bases not matched to a gene. The sequence derives from a man aged 18 to 30 who had mild COVID-19 (a few samples of this study predate the infection). The sample titles of this study are shuffled in the database, so cell type and time point are left out; the donor was told from shared clones. Sequenced input: PBMCs or a T cell subset sorted from them (not recorded which). The chain uses TRBV4-2 and TRBJ2-7; 8 middle bases align to TRBD2. The CDR3 region: CASSLGGGVNEQYF. The DNA reads TGTGCCAGCAGCCTCGGGGGGGGCGTCAACGAGCAGTACTTC.